This TCR beta chain was found in a study of coeliac disease. The study, taken as a whole, reports: Known gliadin-specific TRB sequences: 9 of 18 coeliac samples, only 1 of 6 controls. Lamina propria and intraepithelial cell fractions may contain each other's cells.

V lost 1 base and J 0 bases, leaving 8 bases between the germline ends. CDR1 and CDR2 (germline): SGHNT, YYREEE (reference sequence). This CDR3 is 14 amino acids long. Each fraction contributed one roughly 520,000-cell aliquot for sequencing. Repertoires were generated with immunoSEQ multiplex PCR, while TCRdb's copy carries only in-frame clones and drops some. The sample contains approximately 3,000 clones, more than 70% of which appear only once. As regards this clone: The antigen remains undetermined.

This TCR derives from a man older than 75 without celiac disease. The J gene is TRBJ2-7, the V gene TRBV5-4; the D is unclear. The material sequenced was lymphocytes from the gut lamina propria. CDR3 in amino acids: CASSLLESSYEQYF. The CDR3 DNA sequence: TGTGCCAGCAGCTTGCTGGAGAGCTCCTACGAGCAGTACTTC. The variable domain in full, with the rest retrieved from reference TRBV5-4 and TRBJ2-7, is ETGVTQSPTHLIKTRGQQVTLRCSSQSGHNTVSWYQQALGQGPQFIFQYYREEENGRGNFPPRFSGLQFPNYSSELNVNALELDDSALYLCASSLLESSYEQYFGPGTRLTVT.